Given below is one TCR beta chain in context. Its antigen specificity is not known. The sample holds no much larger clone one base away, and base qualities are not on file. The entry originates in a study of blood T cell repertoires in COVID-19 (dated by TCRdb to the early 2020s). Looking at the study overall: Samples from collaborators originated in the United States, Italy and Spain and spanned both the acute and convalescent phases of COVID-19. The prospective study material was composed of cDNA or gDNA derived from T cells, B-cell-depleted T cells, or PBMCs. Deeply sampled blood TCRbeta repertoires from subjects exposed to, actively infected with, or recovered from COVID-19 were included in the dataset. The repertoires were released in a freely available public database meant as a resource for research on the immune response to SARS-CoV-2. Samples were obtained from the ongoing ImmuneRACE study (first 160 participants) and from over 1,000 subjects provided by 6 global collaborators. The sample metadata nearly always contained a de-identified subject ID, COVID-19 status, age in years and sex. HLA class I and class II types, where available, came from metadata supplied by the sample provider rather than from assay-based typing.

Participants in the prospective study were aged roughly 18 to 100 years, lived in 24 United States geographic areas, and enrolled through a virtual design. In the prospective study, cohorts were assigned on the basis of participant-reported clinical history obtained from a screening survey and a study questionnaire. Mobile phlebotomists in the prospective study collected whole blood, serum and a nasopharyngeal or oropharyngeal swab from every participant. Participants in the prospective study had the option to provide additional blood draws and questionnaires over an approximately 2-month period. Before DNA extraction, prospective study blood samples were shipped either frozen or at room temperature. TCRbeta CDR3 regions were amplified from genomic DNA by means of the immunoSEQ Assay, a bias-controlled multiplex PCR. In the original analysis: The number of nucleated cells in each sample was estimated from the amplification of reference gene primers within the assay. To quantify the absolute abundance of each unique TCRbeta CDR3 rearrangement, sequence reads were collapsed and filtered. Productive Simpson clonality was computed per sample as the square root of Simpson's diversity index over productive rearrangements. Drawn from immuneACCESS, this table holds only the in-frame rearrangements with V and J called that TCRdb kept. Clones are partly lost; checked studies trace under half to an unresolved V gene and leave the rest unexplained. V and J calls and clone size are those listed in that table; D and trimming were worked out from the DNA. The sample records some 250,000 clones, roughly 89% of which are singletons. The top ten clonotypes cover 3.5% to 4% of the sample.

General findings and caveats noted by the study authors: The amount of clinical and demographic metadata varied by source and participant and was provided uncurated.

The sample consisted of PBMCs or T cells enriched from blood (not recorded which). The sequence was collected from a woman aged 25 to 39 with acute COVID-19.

At the DNA level, the sequence is TGTGCCAGCATACCCGGAGGGAGCACTGAAGCTTTCTTT. This gives the protein CASIPGGSTEAFF. This receptor chain uses TRBV2 and TRBJ1-1, with no confident D gene call. The CDR3 contains 13 residues, cysteine and phenylalanine counted. Just CDR3 DNA is preserved here, 39 bases in frame from base 1. The V and J ends are trimmed by 7 bases and 4 bases, leaving 13 bases between them. Sequences SNHLY (CDR1) and FYNNEI (CDR2) are obtained from the germline V gene.